This entry features one T cell receptor (beta chain) sequence. Its antigen is undetermined. This entry comes from a study of shared clonotypes between healthy human individuals. Across the whole study: Those who served as donors were a couple of women and a few men between the ages of 18 and 49.

The CDR3 length is 13 residues. Trimming removed 0 bases at V and 8 bases at J, with 10 bases between. In germline, CDR1 is MNHNS, CDR2 SASEGT. Study findings and constraints: The study generally estimated greater richness for naive than memory subsets.

Repertoires were generated with immunoSEQ multiplex PCR, while TCRdb's copy carries only in-frame clones and drops some. The sample gives 850,000 to 1,100,000 clones, approximately 75% of which show up once; roughly 0.9% is in the top ten. The sequenced sample was memory CD4+ T cells from PBMCs. Stated subset: CD45RA-negative fraction. The TCR sequence derives from a young man in good health. Some clones in this sample may be carry-over from other donors' samples. The V gene is TRBV6-1, the J gene TRBJ1-1; no clear D. CDR3 amino acids: CASSEARNREAFF. CDR3 coding DNA: TGTGCCAGCAGTGAAGCGAGGAACAGAGAAGCTTTCTTT.